The sequence of this T cell receptor (beta chain) was determined in a study of blood T cell repertoires in COVID-19. On the study more broadly: Italy, Spain and the United States were the sources of the convalescent and acute COVID-19 samples.

Study processing details: Amplification of reference gene primers was used by the study to estimate nucleated cell counts. This table comes from immunoSEQ multiplex PCR, and its TCRdb copy is limited to in-frame clones, with some not included. The D gene and trimming were derived from the DNA, and the V and J assignments and clone size from that table. The repertoire holds 200,000 to 300,000 clones, approximately 90% seen once, with approximately 1.2% in the top ten. The CDR3 is 16 amino acids. Trimming at V came to 1 base and at J to 6 bases, leaving 6 bases not matched to a gene. CDR1 and CDR2 (germline): SGDLS, YYNGEE. Those enrolled, adults aged roughly 18 to 95 years, came from 20 to 25 US areas.

Sequenced sample: PBMCs or T cells enriched from blood (not recorded which). The TCR was taken from a woman in her thirties or forties with acute COVID-19. The chain links TRBV9 to TRBJ1-6; 8 bases fit TRBD1. CDR3 sequence reads: CASSVQGAPGNSPLHF. The DNA for the CDR3 is TGTGCCAGCAGCGTACAGGGGGCTCCTGGTAATTCACCCCTCCACTTT.